This T cell receptor beta chain was documented in a study of T cells in Graves' hyperthyroidism and ophthalmopathy. Regions amplified from RNA transcripts were the TCR beta CDR3 regions. An initial round of RT-PCR targeting the TCR CDR3 relied on the HTBI primer set. TCRdb analysed the multiplex PCR reads with MiXCR anew, one entry per CDR3 protein. Counted here are hundreds of thousands of distinct CDR3 sequences, approximately 44% occurring once; the ten biggest clones make up 8.2%. The CDR3 has 14 amino acids. The germline CDR1 and CDR2 sequences are SQVTM and ANQGSEA. J was trimmed by 11 bases and V by 4 bases; bases with no gene match: 16. This clonotype was counted a few times. The target antigen is unknown. The CDR3 ends on some other residue instead of the conserved phenylalanine or tryptophan, so this is likely a read error. No progression to ophthalmopathy during 18 months of follow-up defined stable disease.

Regarding the study as a whole: Most thyroid clonotypes with frequency above 0.001 were detected in blood. The model made its ophthalmopathy prediction, and onset followed a median 6.5 months later.

This rearrangement joins TRBV29-1 to TRBJ1-2; 7 bases align to TRBD1. Sequenced sample: peripheral blood or thyroid tissue (not recorded which). The sequence was obtained from a woman aged 18-29 years with Graves' hyperthyroidism. The CDR3 DNA follows: TGCAGCGTTGTCCTTGACAGGGCCCCTATTGGTTACACCCTC. Its translation is CSVVLDRAPIGYTL.